This paragraph covers one T cell receptor (beta chain) sequence. The data stem from a study of blood T cell repertoires in COVID-19. Trimming removed 0 bases from V and 7 bases from J, with 12 bases in between. This CDR3 contains 14 residues. Germline assignment: CDR1 MNHEY and CDR2 SVGAGI. Authors' data handling: For nucleated cells, counts were estimated from reference gene primer amplification. Libraries were prepared by immunoSEQ multiplex PCR; TCRdb keeps only in-frame clonotypes and omits some of them. D and trimming were read from the DNA, whereas the V and J calls and clone size are those reported in that table. This table holds 250,000 to 300,000 clones, 85% to 90% found once. All enrollees were about 18 to 100 years old and from 25 or so US areas. Cohort placement rested on clinical history that participants reported themselves. Recovery meant two consecutive negative NP/OP PCR tests, professional clearance, or resolved symptoms.

The sample taken for sequencing was PBMCs or T cells enriched from blood (not recorded which). The chain has TRBV6-5 and TRBJ1-1; D is ambiguous. The TCR sequence derives from a man aged 18 to 30 who had recovered from COVID-19. CDR3 DNA sequence: TGTGCCAGCAGTTACTCGAAGTCGACTCTTGAAGCTTTCTTT. It encodes CASSYSKSTLEAFF.